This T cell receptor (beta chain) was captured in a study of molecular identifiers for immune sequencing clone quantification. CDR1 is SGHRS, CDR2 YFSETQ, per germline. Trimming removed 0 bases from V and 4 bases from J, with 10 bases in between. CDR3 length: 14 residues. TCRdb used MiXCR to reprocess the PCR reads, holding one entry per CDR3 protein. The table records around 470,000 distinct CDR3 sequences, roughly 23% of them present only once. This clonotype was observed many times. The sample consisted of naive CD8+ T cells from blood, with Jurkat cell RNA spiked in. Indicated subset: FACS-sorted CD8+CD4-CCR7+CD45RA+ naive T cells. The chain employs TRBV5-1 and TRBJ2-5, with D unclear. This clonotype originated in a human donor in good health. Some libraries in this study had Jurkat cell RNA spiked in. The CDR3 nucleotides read TGCGCCAGCAGCTTGGGCGCCAGAGGAGAGACCCAGTACTTC. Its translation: CASSLGARGETQYF.